The TCR beta chain under discussion was sequenced for a study of control samples from healthy donors and cancer patients (dated by TCRdb to between 2020 and 2021). Library preparation employed the immunoSEQ multiplex PCR assay. Imported from immuneACCESS, the table was reduced by TCRdb to in-frame sequences with V and J called. These copies leave out some clones; in studies compared against another copy, an unresolved V gene accounts for under half, and the cause of the remainder is not known. The sample table lists 55,000 to 65,000 clones, 87% of them with a count of one. About 12% of the sample goes to the ten largest clones. Turning to this clone: Its target antigen remains unknown. Within one base of it there is no much larger clone, and no base qualities were kept.

CDR1 and CDR2 are read off the germline V gene as SGHRS and YFSETQ. Taken from cysteine to phenylalanine, the CDR3 has 12 residues. CDR3 DNA only is kept here, 36 bases in frame from base 1. V loses 4 bases of germline sequence and J loses 0 bases, and the interval between the two ends is 4 bases. The sequenced material came from PBMCs. This receptor was identified in a woman in her sixties with lung cancer. The rearrangement joined TRBV5-1 to TRBJ2-5; no D gene is confidently identified. The CDR3 reads as follows: CASSTYQETQYF. The nucleotide sequence reads TGCGCCAGCAGCACGTACCAAGAGACCCAGTACTTC.